One sample yielded the 7 T cell receptor beta chains listed below, sequenced in a study of cytomegalovirus exposure and HLA in healthy donors. 13 Jbeta primers and 60 Vbeta primers were used for the PCR. Clones were sequenced by immunoSEQ multiplex PCR, and TCRdb holds only the in-frame ones, with some missing. The data show 120,000 or so clones, with under 85% seen just once and 6.2% held by the top ten. The specimen sequenced was PBMCs. All receptors come from a man aged 30-40 years in good health and CMV-seropositive.

Remarks on this clone: This same CDR3 is encoded by further DNA sequences in the sample. This chain uses TRBV6-6 with TRBJ2-1, with D perhaps TRBD2 (6 bases). Germline CDR1 and CDR2: MNHNY and SVGAGI (reference sequence). The CDR3 is 12 residues long. V lost 5 bases, J lost 7 bases, and 9 bases lay in between. The CDR3 DNA is TGTGCCAGCAGTCCCGGGAGAAATGAGCAGTTCTTC. This encodes CASSPGRNEQFF.

The V gene is TRBV27, the J gene TRBJ2-1; 7 bases are shared with TRBD1. The CDR3 is made up of 14 amino acids. Germline V gives CDR1 MNHEY, CDR2 SMNVEV (reference sequence). With 3 bases clipped from V and 8 bases from J, the junction kept 7 bases outside the gene matches. The CDR3 reads CASSFLRGLDEQFF. CDR3 nucleotides: TGTGCCAGCAGTTTCTTGAGGGGGCTCGATGAGCAGTTCTTC.

The chain is built from TRBV7-2 and TRBJ2-3, with 11 bases fitting TRBD2. CDR3 size: 16 residues. Germline trimming cut 3 bases from V and 4 bases from J; bases unmatched to any gene: 6. Germline V lookup: CDR1 SGHTA, CDR2 FQGNSA. The CDR3 reads CASSFLSGGAPDTQYF. The CDR3 nucleotides are TGTGCCAGCAGCTTTCTTAGCGGGGGGGCCCCAGATACGCAGTATTTT.

This sequence joins TRBV9 and TRBJ2-7, with 12 bases matching TRBD2. The trim removed 4 bases at V and 4 bases at J, leaving 3 bases unmatched. The CDR3 covers 14 residues. Germline loops: CDR1 SGDLS, CDR2 YYNGEE. The CDR3 loop reads CASSFGLAGYEQYF. The CDR3 nucleotides read TGTGCCAGCAGCTTTGGACTAGCGGGGTACGAGCAGTACTTC.

This clone was seen once. The V call is TRBV7-8, the J call TRBJ2-2; maybe TRBD2 (5 bases). This CDR3 has 13 amino acids. The germline V gene encodes CDR1 SGHVS and CDR2 FQNEAQ. V was cut by 1 base and J by 7 bases, with 7 bases left in between. For the CDR3, the DNA is TGTGCCAGCAGCTTAGAGGAGGACGGGGAGCTGTTTTTT. This encodes CASSLEEDGELFF.

This chain joins TRBV7-9 and TRBJ2-3; a possible D gene is TRBD1 (6 bases). This CDR3 is 16 amino acids long. Trimming cost V 5 bases and J 4 bases, with 19 bases left between them. From germline, CDR1 is SEHNR and CDR2 FQNEAQ (reference sequence). CDR3 protein: CASSPHPRQGPDTQYF. The CDR3 DNA is TGTGCCAGCAGCCCCCACCCTAGGCAGGGGCCAGATACGCAGTATTTT.

This clone has more than one count but fewer than ten. The chain uses TRBV5-1 and TRBJ1-2; TRBD1 matches at 10 bases. Trimming took 1 base from V and 6 from J; bases not matched to a gene: 6. CDR3 length: 15 amino acids. Germline CDR1 is SGHRS and CDR2 is YFSETQ. DNA of the CDR3: TGCGCCAGCAGCTTGTCTGTGACAGGGGGCGATGGCTACACCTTC. It yields the protein CASSLSVTGGDGYTF.